What follows are 25 T cell receptor beta chains derived from one specimen sequenced in a study of cytomegalovirus exposure and HLA in healthy donors. TCRdb's copy holds only in-frame clones and misses some; the assay was immunoSEQ multiplex PCR. The table records 120,000 or so clones, nearly 90% of them present only once. The specimen sequenced was PBMCs. The receptor set was obtained from a young woman in good health and CMV-seronegative.

The chain employs TRBV5-1 and TRBJ2-3; 9 bases match TRBD2. J gave up 5 bases and V 3 bases, and 10 bases lay outside the gene matches. This CDR3 spans 16 amino acids. CDR1 SGHRS and CDR2 YFSETQ come from the germline V gene. The CDR3 region has the DNA TGCGCCAGCAGCTCGCGAGCGGGGGGAGGACAAGATACGCAGTATTTT. As protein: CASSSRAGGGQDTQYF.

The chain combines TRBV10-3 with TRBJ2-3; tentative D call: TRBD2 (6 bases). Germline V lookup: CDR1 ENHRY, CDR2 SYGVKD. V was trimmed by 0 bases and J by 2 bases, leaving 9 bases between them. The CDR3 extends over 15 amino acids. CDR3 bases: TGTGCCATCAGTGAGTCCGGGAGCCTCACAGATACGCAGTATTTT. It is translated as CAISESGSLTDTQYF.

This chain uses TRBV13 with TRBJ2-3; a weak D match, TRBD2 (5 bases). Trimming cost V 3 bases and J 5 bases, with 12 bases left between them. Germline CDR1 PRHDT, CDR2 FYEKMQ (reference sequence). The CDR3 runs 14 residues. The CDR3 DNA reads as TGTGCCAGCAGCTTGGGGAGAATTCTAGATACGCAGTATTTT. Amino acids: CASSLGRILDTQYF. Based on the CDR3 plus reference TRBV13 and TRBJ2-3, the full variable domain is AAGVIQSPRHLIKEKRETATLKCYPIPRHDTVYWYQQGPGQDPQFLISFYEKMQSDKGSIPDRFSAQQFSDYHSELNMSSLELGDSALYFCASSLGRILDTQYFGPGTRLTVL.

The genes are TRBV27 and TRBJ1-3; D gene ambiguous. CDR1 is MNHEY, CDR2 SMNVEV, per germline (reference sequence). This CDR3 has 9 residues. Trimming left V 11 bases short and J 10 bases short, with 9 bases between. The CDR3: CAHGETIYF. Written as DNA, the CDR3 is TGTGCCCACGGGGAAACCATATATTTT.

The CDR3 region has the DNA TGTGCCAGTAGTGCCGACGGACAGGGGGGGTACGAGCAGTACTTC. Encoded protein: CASSADGQGGYEQYF. V is TRBV19 and J is TRBJ2-7; TRBD1 matches at 10 bases. CDR3 length: 15 residues. The germline gives CDR1 LNHDA, CDR2 SQIVND (reference sequence). With 5 bases clipped from V and 4 bases from J, the junction kept 8 bases outside the gene matches.

The rearrangement uses TRBV9 and TRBJ2-1; 12 bases fit TRBD2. Germline loops: CDR1 SGDLS, CDR2 YYNGEE. With 4 bases clipped from V and 10 bases from J, the junction kept 12 bases outside the gene matches. The CDR3 has 16 residues. CDR3 DNA sequence: TGTGCCAGCAGCTCTAGACTAGCGGGGGTGCCAGGGGAGCAGTTCTTC. This gives the protein CASSSRLAGVPGEQFF.

V usage is TRBV6-1 and J usage is TRBJ2-5, with 10 bases identical to TRBD2. Germline CDR1 is MNHNS and CDR2 is SASEGT. Trimming cost V 4 bases and J 4 bases; bases outside gene matches: 9. This CDR3 spans 16 amino acids. CDR3 sequence: CASSGVAGGLRETQYF. CDR3 nucleotide sequence: TGTGCCAGCAGTGGAGTAGCGGGAGGTCTTCGAGAGACCCAGTACTTC.

CDR3 sequence: CASSLWPNNQPQHF. The CDR3 coding sequence is TGTGCCAGCAGTTTGTGGCCGAATAATCAGCCCCAGCATTTT. This chain links TRBV28 with TRBJ1-5, with unresolved D. CDR1 MDHEN and CDR2 SYDVKM come from the germline V gene. Trimming removed 3 bases from V and 4 bases from J, with 10 bases in between. This CDR3 spans 14 amino acids.

This clone was found once. The chain is built from TRBV6-5 and TRBJ1-5; the match to TRBD1 covers 7 bases. Trimming at V came to 6 bases and at J to 6 bases, leaving 5 bases not matched to a gene. The germline CDR1 and CDR2 sequences are MNHEY and SVGAGI. CDR3 length equals 13 residues. The CDR3 DNA reads as TGTGCCAGCAGGCGACAGGGCGGTCAGCCCCAGCATTTT. This sequence encodes CASRRQGGQPQHF.

V is TRBV6-9 and J is TRBJ2-7; 8 bases match TRBD1. CDR1 is MNHGY and CDR2 is SVAAGI in the germline V gene. The CDR3 loop spans 17 amino acids. V shed 0 bases and J 4 bases; nucleotides not matched to a gene: 11. This CDR3 reads CASSYSVYLGQEYEQYV. CDR3 coding DNA: TGTGCCAGCAGTTATTCTGTTTACCTGGGACAGGAGTACGAGCAGTACGTC.

V is TRBV30 and J is TRBJ2-6; D remains ambiguous. V lost 5 bases, J lost 1 base, and 6 bases lay in between. CDR1 and CDR2 from the germline V gene are GTSNPN and SVGIG (reference sequence). CDR3 size: 13 residues. CDR3 nucleotide sequence: TGTGCCTGGGGAGCTTCTGGGGCCAACGTCCTGACTTTC. It encodes CAWGASGANVLTF.

CDR3 sequence: CAWNQGTEAFF. In DNA form, the CDR3 reads TGTGCCTGGAACCAGGGCACTGAAGCTTTCTTT. V usage is TRBV30 and J usage is TRBJ1-1; a weak D match, TRBD1 (5 bases). CDR1 GTSNPN and CDR2 SVGIG come from the germline V gene (reference sequence). The CDR3 sequence is 11 residues long. The V and J ends lost 4 bases and 4 bases respectively, with 7 bases between them.

V and J are TRBV6-6 and TRBJ2-1, with D maybe TRBD2 (5 bases). V lost 7 bases and J 5 bases, leaving 15 bases between the germline ends. CDR3 length equals 14 residues. Per germline, CDR1 MNHNY and CDR2 SVGAGI (reference sequence). CDR3 region: CASTHPGSHNEQFF. The CDR3 DNA reads as TGTGCCAGCACCCACCCGGGGTCACACAATGAGCAGTTCTTC.

The chain carries TRBV30 and TRBJ2-2; a weak D match, TRBD2 (6 bases). Germline lookup yields CDR1 GTSNPN and CDR2 SVGIG (reference sequence). The CDR3 totals 14 residues. Trimming left V 7 bases short and J 6 bases short, with 18 bases between. The DNA for the CDR3 is TGTGCCTTGAACGGGCATTCGGGGGCCGGGGAGCTGTTTTTT. Protein product: CALNGHSGAGELFF.

This rearrangement joins TRBV19 to TRBJ2-2; D is unresolved. Germline CDR1 LNHDA, CDR2 SQIVND (reference sequence). The CDR3 contains 14 residues. The ends were cut back, 5 bases at V and 1 base at J, with 8 bases in the middle. The CDR3 reads CASSLQVNTGELFF. In nucleotides, the CDR3 is TGTGCCAGTAGTCTCCAGGTGAACACCGGGGAGCTGTTTTTT. Full variable domain (remainder filled in from reference TRBV19 and TRBJ2-2): DGGITQSPKYLFRKEGQNVTLSCEQNLNHDAMYWYRQDPGQGLRLIYYSQIVNDFQKGDIAEGYSVSREKKESFPLTVTSAQKNPTAFYLCASSLQVNTGELFFGEGSRLTVL.

In DNA form, the CDR3 reads TGTGCCAGCTCACCTACCTCCGGGGAGCCCCAGCATTTT. This encodes CASSPTSGEPQHF. The chain couples TRBV18 to TRBJ1-5, with no clear D. The CDR3 loop spans 13 amino acids. Trimming left V 3 bases short and J 8 bases short, with 11 bases between. Germline-derived CDR1 and CDR2 are KGHSH and LQKENI.

This clone has just a few counts. The gene calls are TRBV5-5 and TRBJ2-2, with D tentatively TRBD1 (5 bases). V lost 3 bases, J lost 2 bases, and 11 bases lay in between. In germline, CDR1 is SGHKS, CDR2 YYEKEE (reference sequence). The CDR3 loop spans 15 amino acids. This CDR3 is CASSWGRVNTGELFF. The CDR3 DNA is TGTGCCAGCAGCTGGGGCAGGGTAAACACCGGGGAGCTGTTTTTT.

Of note for this clone: The junction departs from germline at one end; a sequencing error may be responsible. Other DNA sequences within the sample encode an identical CDR3. The gene calls are TRBV7-6 and TRBJ1-1; 7 nucleotides align to TRBD1. Germline CDR1 is SGHVS and CDR2 is FNYEAQ. The CDR3 totals 14 residues. The CDR3 DNA is TGTGCTAGCAGCTTGGGACAGCTGAACACTGAAGCTTTCTTT. It specifies CASSLGQLNTEAFF.

V usage is TRBV12-5 and J usage is TRBJ2-2, with 12 bases identical to TRBD2. This CDR3 is built from 16 residues. Germline values: CDR1 LGHNT, CDR2 FRNRAP. Unmatched junction bases numbered 3, after V lost 4 bases and J lost 3 bases. CDR3 DNA sequence: TGTGCTAGTGGTTCGACTAGCGGGAGTTACACCGGGGAGCTGTTTTTT. As protein: CASGSTSGSYTGELFF.

The chain links TRBV28 to TRBJ2-7; 12 bases are shared with TRBD2. Trimming took 4 bases from V and 5 from J; bases not matched to a gene: 3. The CDR3 has 14 amino acids. CDR1 MDHEN and CDR2 SYDVKM come from the germline V gene. The CDR3 bases are TGTGCCAGCAGTTCACGGACTAGCGGGAACGAGCAGTACTTC. Translating it yields CASSSRTSGNEQYF.

There are a few counts of this clone. The chain joins TRBV15 to TRBJ2-6, with D unclear. Trimming pared 0 bases from V and 4 bases from J, leaving 7 bases between. Per the germline V gene, CDR1 is LNHNV and CDR2 is YYDKDF (reference sequence). The CDR3 runs 15 residues. The CDR3: CATSRDAEGANVLTF. CDR3 sequence (DNA): TGTGCCACCAGCAGAGACGCGGAAGGGGCCAACGTCCTGACTTTC.

The chain combines TRBV11-3 with TRBJ2-3; maybe TRBD2 (5 bases). This CDR3 region has 15 residues. Trimming shortened V by 5 bases and J by 1 base, and 13 bases separated the two germline ends. Germline V CDR1 and CDR2: SGHNT, YENEEA. CDR3 nucleotides: TGTGCCAGCAGCCCGTCGGACTCCCGCACAGATACGCAGTATTTT. Its protein is CASSPSDSRTDTQYF. Variable domain in full (rest from reference TRBV11-3 and TRBJ2-3): EAGVVQSPRYKIIEKKQPVAFWCNPISGHNTLYWYLQNLGQGPELLIRYENEEAVDDSQLPKDRFSAERLKGVDSTLKIQPAELGDSAVYLCASSPSDSRTDTQYFGPGTRLTVL.

The rearrangement links TRBV28 to TRBJ1-2; D remains unclear. The CDR3 runs 14 residues. Germline V gene lookup returns CDR1 MDHEN and CDR2 SYDVKM. Trimming removed 2 bases from V and 2 bases from J, with 9 bases in between. The CDR3 is CASSLQRMNYGYTF. The CDR3 nucleotides are TGTGCCAGCAGTTTACAGAGGATGAACTATGGCTACACCTTC.

This chain connects TRBV7-8 to TRBJ2-1; the D gene is possibly TRBD2 (6 bases). This CDR3 comprises 14 residues. Germline loops: CDR1 SGHVS, CDR2 FQNEAQ. Trimming removed 4 bases at V and 9 bases at J, with 16 bases between. The CDR3 loop is CASSSLARDGEQFF. The CDR3 DNA sequence: TGTGCCAGCAGCTCACTAGCCCGAGATGGTGAGCAGTTCTTC.

The V gene is TRBV27, the J gene TRBJ2-1; D remains unclear. The CDR3 runs to 13 residues. Looked up from germline, CDR1 is MNHEY and CDR2 is SMNVEV (reference sequence). The V end lost 10 bases, the J end lost 6 bases, and 16 bases lay between the germline ends. The CDR3 coding sequence is TGTGCCACTCAGCACGTTCCGGGCAATGAGCAGTTCTTC. Its translation: CATQHVPGNEQFF.